Below are 10 T cell receptor beta chains sequenced from a single sample in a study of blood T cell repertoires in COVID-19. The data were produced by immunoSEQ multiplex PCR, yet TCRdb's version contains in-frame clones alone and is incomplete. The table includes a few hundred thousand clones, more than 65% detected once. Sequencing was done on a sample of PBMCs or T cells enriched from blood (not recorded which). These receptors were obtained from a man aged 50-59 years who had recovered from COVID-19.

A single count supports this clone. The CDR3, as DNA: TGTGCCAGCTCCCAATCACAGGGAACTGAAGCTTTCTTT. Translating it yields CASSQSQGTEAFF. The V gene is TRBV18, the J gene TRBJ1-1; TRBD1 is a possible D gene (6 bases). The germline CDR1 and CDR2 sequences are KGHSH and LQKENI. V gave up 6 bases and J gave up 5 bases, with 13 bases separating them. The CDR3 consists of 13 residues.

CDR3 coding DNA: TGCGCCAGCAGCCAGGTGACTAGCGGGATCAATGAGCAGTTCTTC. Protein product: CASSQVTSGINEQFF. The V and J genes are TRBV4-3 and TRBJ2-1; TRBD2 matches 11 bases. The CDR3 consists of 15 residues. J was trimmed by 6 bases and V by 3 bases; bases with no gene match: 4. The germline CDR1 and CDR2 sequences are LGHNA and YSLEER.

V usage is TRBV5-1 and J usage is TRBJ1-6; TRBD1 is a possible D gene (6 bases). The CDR3 is made up of 14 amino acids. The germline V gene has CDR1 SGHRS and CDR2 YFSETQ. V shed 4 bases and J shed 10 bases, with 15 bases lying between them. The CDR3 sequence is CASSVDRIDSPLHF. CDR3 sequence (DNA): TGCGCCAGCAGCGTAGACAGGATAGACTCACCCCTCCACTTT.

The chain joins TRBV24-1 to TRBJ2-1, with 9 bases aligning to TRBD2. This CDR3 is 14 amino acids long. Germline lookup yields CDR1 KGHDR and CDR2 SFDVKD. V lost 4 bases, J lost 7 bases, and 4 bases stayed unmatched. The CDR3 spells CATSEGSGGNEQFF. In nucleotides, the CDR3 is TGTGCCACCAGTGAGGGGAGCGGGGGGAATGAGCAGTTCTTC.

The table lists this clone with a count of one. This sequence joins TRBV6-5 and TRBJ1-4; D not certain. CDR1 MNHEY and CDR2 SVGAGI come from the germline V gene. Deletions cut 2 bases from V and 2 bases from J, with 6 bases between. The CDR3 consists of 14 residues. The CDR3 protein is CASSYRGTNEKLFF. The CDR3 DNA sequence: TGTGCCAGCAGTTACCGAGGGACTAATGAAAAACTGTTTTTT.

The rearrangement joins TRBV24-1 to TRBJ2-1, with D possibly being TRBD2 (5 bases). The CDR3 sequence is 14 residues long. Germline V gives CDR1 KGHDR, CDR2 SFDVKD. V was shortened by 12 bases and J by 5 bases, with 19 bases between the two germline ends. CDR3 sequence: CAAQSGGANNEQFF. The CDR3 DNA reads TGTGCCGCCCAATCTGGAGGAGCCAACAATGAGCAGTTCTTC.

The rearrangement links TRBV25-1 to TRBJ2-1; 10 nucleotides line up with TRBD1. In germline, CDR1 is MGHDK, CDR2 SYGVNS. Trimming took 3 bases from V and 7 from J; bases not matched to a gene: 6. CDR3 length equals 15 residues. The CDR3 region has the DNA TGTGCCAGCAGTGAGCCGGGACAGGGGAATAATGAGCAGTTCTTC. Protein sequence: CASSEPGQGNNEQFF.

J is TRBJ2-3 and V is TRBV7-2; TRBD1 matches 7 bases. The CDR3 runs to 14 residues. Trimming removed 5 bases from V and 5 bases from J; junction bases left unmatched: 7. The germline gives CDR1 SGHTA, CDR2 FQGNSA. The CDR3 loop reads CASSQGVGEDTQYF. For the CDR3, the DNA is TGTGCCAGCAGCCAGGGGGTGGGGGAAGATACGCAGTATTTT.

About this clone: It may be a read error: a sequence one base away is much more abundant. The chain couples TRBV6-1 to TRBJ1-1, with 8 positions matching TRBD1. The CDR3 covers 13 residues. The V and J ends lost 2 bases and 4 bases, in that order; junction bases with no gene match: 0. Germline values: CDR1 MNHNS, CDR2 SASEGT. The CDR3 coding sequence is TGTGCCAGCAGTGAACAGGGGGCCACTGAAGCTTTCTTT. Translating it yields CASSEQGATEAFF.

The rearrangement uses TRBV11-3 and TRBJ2-5; perhaps TRBD2 as D (8 bases). The CDR3 contains 17 residues. Trimming pared 2 bases from V and 4 bases from J, leaving 20 bases between. CDR1 is SGHNT, CDR2 YENEEA, per germline. CDR3 sequence (DNA): TGTGCCAGCAGCTTATCAATTCGGGAGGGGGCCGGAGAGACCCAGTACTTC. Amino acid sequence: CASSLSIREGAGETQYF.